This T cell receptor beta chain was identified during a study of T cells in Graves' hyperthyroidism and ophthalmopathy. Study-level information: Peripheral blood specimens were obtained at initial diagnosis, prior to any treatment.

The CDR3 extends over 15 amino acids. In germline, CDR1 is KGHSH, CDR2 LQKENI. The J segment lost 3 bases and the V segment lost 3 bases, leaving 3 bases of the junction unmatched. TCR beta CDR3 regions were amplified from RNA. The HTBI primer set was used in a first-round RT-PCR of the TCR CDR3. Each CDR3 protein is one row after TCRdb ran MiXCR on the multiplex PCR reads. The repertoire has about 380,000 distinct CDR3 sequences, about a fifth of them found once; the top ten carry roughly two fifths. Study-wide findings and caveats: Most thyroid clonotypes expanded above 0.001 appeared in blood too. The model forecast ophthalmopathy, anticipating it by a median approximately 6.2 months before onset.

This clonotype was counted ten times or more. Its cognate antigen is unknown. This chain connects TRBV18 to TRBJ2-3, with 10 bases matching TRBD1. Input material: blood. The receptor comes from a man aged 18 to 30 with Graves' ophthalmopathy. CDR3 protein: CASSPGQGITDTQYF. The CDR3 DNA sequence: TGTGCCAGCTCACCGGGACAGGGGATTACAGATACGCAGTATTTT.